The 32 T cell receptor beta chains reported below all come from one sample, sequenced in a study of blood T cell repertoires in COVID-19. Clones were read by immunoSEQ multiplex PCR, and TCRdb kept only the in-frame ones, dropping some. Found here are over 400,000 clones, more than 85% of them singletons; the top ten hold 6.5% to 8.5%. The sample consisted of PBMCs or T cells enriched from blood (not recorded which). These receptors came from a woman aged 60-75 years who had recovered from COVID-19.

The chain joins TRBV5-1 to TRBJ1-1; the match to TRBD1 covers 7 bases. The germline V gene has CDR1 SGHRS and CDR2 YFSETQ. CDR3 length: 16 amino acids. The ends lost 1 base at V and 6 bases at J; junction bases unmatched: 12. DNA of the CDR3: TGCGCCAGCAGCTTGACGACAGGGTGGGGAGAGGCTGAAGCTTTCTTT. This codes for CASSLTTGWGEAEAFF.

The rearrangement joins TRBV6-6 to TRBJ2-1; 9 nucleotides line up with TRBD2. J was trimmed by 6 bases and V by 6 bases; bases with no gene match: 6. The CDR3 length is 14 residues. Germline loops: CDR1 MNHNY, CDR2 SVGAGI (reference sequence). Here the CDR3 DNA reads TGTGCCAGCAGCCTCGGGACTAGCCGCAATGAGCAGTTCTTC. This encodes CASSLGTSRNEQFF.

The chain is built from TRBV5-1 and TRBJ1-2; 8 nucleotides match TRBD1. Trimming took 4 bases from V and 1 from J; bases not matched to a gene: 12. In germline, CDR1 is SGHRS, CDR2 YFSETQ. The CDR3 has 17 residues. In DNA form, the CDR3 reads TGCGCCAGCAGCCTGTCTCCCGGGACAGGTAATAACTATGGCTACACCTTC. Protein sequence: CASSLSPGTGNNYGYTF.

V gene TRBV2 combines with J gene TRBJ1-6, with 8 bases identical to TRBD1. The CDR3 is made up of 15 amino acids. Germline-derived CDR1 and CDR2 are SNHLY and FYNNEI. V was clipped by 3 bases and J by 7 bases; unmatched bases: 5. The chain's CDR3 is CASSDNGQGNSPLHF. The CDR3 DNA reads as TGTGCCAGCAGTGATAACGGACAGGGAAATTCACCCCTCCACTTT.

The chain couples TRBV29-1 to TRBJ1-2; D is unresolved. Germline V gene sequence: CDR1 SQVTM, CDR2 ANQGSEA. V was shortened by 5 bases and J by 5 bases, with 12 bases between the two germline ends. CDR3 length: 12 residues. CDR3 nucleotide sequence: TGCAGCGTTTATGTGGGAGGGTATGGCTACACCTTC. Translation gives CSVYVGGYGYTF.

A note on this clone: This sample also contains other DNA sequences that code for the same CDR3. V gene TRBV10-3 combines with J gene TRBJ1-5; D is undetermined. Trimming stripped 2 bases from V and 2 bases from J, with 4 bases between. Germline CDR1 ENHRY, CDR2 SYGVKD. The CDR3 length is 13 residues. The CDR3 region has the DNA TGTGCCATCAGTGAGACAGGCAATCAGCCCCAGCATTTT. It translates to CAISETGNQPQHF.

This clone turned up a few times. V is TRBV10-2 and J is TRBJ1-4; D is perhaps TRBD1 (6 bases). Germline V gives CDR1 WSHSY, CDR2 SAAADI. V was shortened by 2 bases and J by 8 bases, with 15 bases between the two germline ends. This CDR3 contains 15 residues. CDR3 in amino acids: CASSETGKVWEKLFF. The CDR3 coding sequence is TGCGCCAGCAGTGAGACAGGGAAGGTATGGGAAAAACTGTTTTTT.

V and J are TRBV3-1 (or the pseudogene TRBV3-2) and TRBJ1-6; 7 bases match TRBD1. Germline loops: CDR1 LGHDT, CDR2 YNNKEL (reference sequence). This CDR3 comprises 15 residues. With V trimmed by 0 bases and J by 11 bases, 7 bases remained unmatched. The CDR3 DNA sequence: TGTGCCAGCAGCCAAGATTGGGGCAGGGGGACACCCCTCCACTTT. Its translation: CASSQDWGRGTPLHF.

The CDR3 protein is CASSRQGTPSKEKLFF. The CDR3 nucleotides read TGTGCCAGCAGCCGACAGGGGACACCATCGAAGGAAAAACTGTTTTTT. J is TRBJ1-4 and V is TRBV14, with TRBD1 matching 8 bases. This CDR3 is 16 amino acids long. V lost 4 bases, J lost 8 bases, and 12 bases stayed unmatched. Germline CDR1 SGHDN, CDR2 FVKESK. The variable domain in full, completed from reference TRBV14 and TRBJ1-4, reads EAGVTQFPSHSVIEKGQTVTLRCDPISGHDNLYWYRRVMGKEIKFLLHFVKESKQDESGMPNNRFLAERTGGTYSTLKVQPAELEDSGVYFCASSRQGTPSKEKLFFGSGTQLSVL.

The chain is built from TRBV2 and TRBJ1-2; TRBD1 matches 8 bases. V trimming: 5 bases; J trimming: 7 bases; junction bases outside the gene matches: 3. The CDR3 sequence is 12 residues long. Germline CDR1 SNHLY, CDR2 FYNNEI. The CDR3 sequence is CASSNRGGGYTF. CDR3 DNA sequence: TGTGCCAGCAGTAACAGGGGGGGTGGCTACACCTTC. The whole variable domain, remainder taken from reference TRBV2 and TRBJ1-2, is EPEVTQTPSHQVTQMGQEVILRCVPISNHLYFYWYRQILGQKVEFLVSFYNNEISEKSEIFDDQFSVERPDGSNFTLKIRSTKLEDSAMYFCASSNRGGGYTFGSGTRLTVV.

The J gene is TRBJ2-6, the V gene TRBV6-1; no clear D gene. The V end lost 2 bases, the J end lost 0 bases, and 8 bases lay between the germline ends. This CDR3 spans 16 amino acids. From germline, CDR1 is MNHNS and CDR2 SASEGT. This chain's CDR3 is CASSEREPSGANVLTF. CDR3 nucleotides: TGTGCCAGCAGTGAAAGAGAACCCTCTGGGGCCAACGTCCTGACTTTC.

This rearrangement joins TRBV2 to TRBJ1-5; the D gene is possibly TRBD1 (6 bases). V was trimmed by 4 bases and J by 5 bases, leaving 12 bases between them. Germline assignment: CDR1 SNHLY and CDR2 FYNNEI. The CDR3 consists of 14 residues. Written as DNA, the CDR3 is TGTGCCAGCAGTGCCCAGGGGACGGATCAGCCCCAGCATTTT. Translated: CASSAQGTDQPQHF. The whole variable domain, filled in from reference TRBV2 and TRBJ1-5, reads EPEVTQTPSHQVTQMGQEVILRCVPISNHLYFYWYRQILGQKVEFLVSFYNNEISEKSEIFDDQFSVERPDGSNFTLKIRSTKLEDSAMYFCASSAQGTDQPQHFGDGTRLSIL.

This sequence joins TRBV7-9 and TRBJ2-2; TRBD2 might be the D (8 bases). This CDR3 is built from 16 residues. V gave up 6 bases and J gave up 5 bases, with 19 bases separating them. Germline V gene lookup returns CDR1 SEHNR and CDR2 FQNEAQ (reference sequence). As DNA, the CDR3 is TGTGCCAGCAGGCGGGGGGTGACAGGGAAGACCGGGGAGCTGTTTTTT. Encoded protein: CASRRGVTGKTGELFF.

J is TRBJ2-2 and V is TRBV5-4, with 11 bases aligning to TRBD1. The CDR3 runs to 15 residues. After removal of 0 bases from V and 6 bases from J, the junction contained 1 base not matched to a gene. The germline V gene encodes CDR1 SGHNT and CDR2 YYREEE (reference sequence). CDR3 protein: CASSLVGQGAGELFF. The CDR3 DNA follows: TGTGCCAGCAGCTTGGTGGGACAGGGGGCCGGGGAGCTGTTTTTT.

The V gene is TRBV12-5, the J gene TRBJ2-5, with D perhaps TRBD2 (6 bases). The CDR3 contains 14 residues. Trimming removed 6 bases from V and 5 bases from J, with 16 bases in between. Germline assignment: CDR1 LGHNT and CDR2 FRNRAP. The CDR3 nucleotides are TGTGCTAGTGGCCCGGGACTCACAATGGAGACCCAGTACTTC. Encoded protein: CASGPGLTMETQYF.

The rearrangement links TRBV10-2 to TRBJ1-3, with D possibly being TRBD1 (5 bases). Looked up from germline, CDR1 is WSHSY and CDR2 is SAAADI. This CDR3 region has 15 residues. Trimming pared 6 bases from V and 0 bases from J, leaving 12 bases between. The CDR3 coding sequence is TGCGCCAGCAGCCCGACAGTCGGCTCTGGAAACACCATATATTTT. As protein: CASSPTVGSGNTIYF.

The V and J genes are TRBV19 and TRBJ1-5; D not certain. Germline assignment: CDR1 LNHDA and CDR2 SQIVND (reference sequence). This CDR3 comprises 13 residues. V gave up 1 base and J gave up 6 bases, with 7 bases separating them. CDR3 protein: CASSIGGIQPQHF. Here the CDR3 DNA reads TGTGCCAGTAGTATAGGAGGGATTCAGCCCCAGCATTTT.

CDR3 nucleotides: TGTGCCACCAGCCCCGGGACAGGCAGCAATCAGCCCCAGCATTTT. Translated: CATSPGTGSNQPQHF. V and J are TRBV24-1 and TRBJ1-5, with TRBD1 identical over 8 bases. V was clipped by 7 bases and J by 1 base; unmatched bases: 5. The CDR3 has 15 amino acids. Germline CDR1 is KGHDR and CDR2 is SFDVKD.

The chain joins TRBV25-1 to TRBJ1-4; D is unclear. Deletions cut 1 base from V and 5 bases from J, with 17 bases between. The germline V gene has CDR1 MGHDK and CDR2 SYGVNS. The CDR3 length is 17 residues. The CDR3 spells CASSESGPLWRNEKLFF. DNA for the CDR3: TGTGCCAGCAGTGAATCGGGTCCGCTTTGGCGGAATGAAAAACTGTTTTTT.

This chain links TRBV6-5 with TRBJ1-1, with D perhaps matching TRBD1 (5 bases). V gave up 0 bases and J gave up 6 bases, with 14 bases separating them. Per germline, CDR1 MNHEY and CDR2 SVGAGI. This CDR3 comprises 15 residues. CDR3 amino acids: CASSYSVQGISEAFF. DNA for the CDR3: TGTGCCAGCAGTTACTCCGTGCAGGGCATCTCTGAAGCTTTCTTT.

The chain has TRBV9 and TRBJ1-2; the D gene is possibly TRBD1 (6 bases). The CDR3 is 16 residues long. Germline CDR1 SGDLS, CDR2 YYNGEE. V lost 0 bases, J lost 5 bases, and 17 bases lay in between. CDR3 bases: TGTGCCAGCAGCGTAGTAGCAGGGGCCTACTTATATGGCTACACCTTC. It specifies CASSVVAGAYLYGYTF.

There are a few counts of this clone. The genes are TRBV5-1 and TRBJ1-1, with 8 bases that match TRBD1. Trimming took 3 bases from V and 12 from J; bases not matched to a gene: 7. The CDR3 covers 12 residues. Germline loops: CDR1 SGHRS, CDR2 YFSETQ. CDR3 amino acids: CASSSAGQGSFF. DNA for the CDR3: TGCGCCAGCAGCTCCGCCGGACAGGGTTCTTTCTTT.

V and J are TRBV4-1 and TRBJ1-1; 7 bases are a match to TRBD1. Trimming removed 4 bases from V and 3 bases from J; junction bases left unmatched: 2. CDR1 MGHRA and CDR2 YSYEKL come from the germline V gene. The CDR3 extends over 13 amino acids. As DNA, the CDR3 is TGCGCCAGCAGCCCAGGGGGATACACTGAAGCTTTCTTT. Translation: CASSPGGYTEAFF.

V and J are TRBV21-1 and TRBJ2-3; the D call TRBD1 from the table was never checked on the DNA. TRBV21-1 is deemed a pseudogene. The CDR3 runs 17 residues. CDR3 DNA sequence: TGTGCCAGCAGCAAAGAAGAGGGGACAGGGGCGGGAGATACGCAGTATTTT. It encodes CASSKEEGTGAGDTQYF.

The chain recombines TRBV5-1 with TRBJ1-2, with a tentative D call TRBD1 (5 bases). The CDR3 is 15 residues long. Trimming left V 4 bases short and J 4 bases short, with 17 bases between. The V gene's germline CDR1 is SGHRS and CDR2 YFSETQ. Written as DNA, the CDR3 is TGCGCCAGCAGCCCAGACTTAGACAGATTCTATGGCTACACCTTC. Encoded protein: CASSPDLDRFYGYTF.

The chain couples TRBV7-9 to TRBJ2-7; 7 bases are shared with TRBD1. The V gene's germline CDR1 is SEHNR and CDR2 FQNEAQ (reference sequence). CDR3 length: 14 residues. Germline trimming cut 1 base from V and 3 bases from J; bases unmatched to any gene: 3. The CDR3 region is CASSLEGALYEQYF. For the CDR3, the DNA is TGTGCCAGCAGCTTAGAGGGGGCTCTCTACGAGCAGTACTTC.

This clone was observed a single time. The chain recombines TRBV5-6 with TRBJ1-1, with a weak D call TRBD1 (5 bases). Germline values: CDR1 SGHDT, CDR2 YYEEEE. The CDR3 sequence is 13 residues long. Trimming left V 0 bases short and J 6 bases short, with 9 bases between. The CDR3 DNA is TGTGCCAGCAGCTTGGTTGGGGGGGCTGAAGCTTTCTTT. It codes for CASSLVGGAEAFF.

This clone showed up just once. The J gene is TRBJ2-6, the V gene TRBV4-1, with 12 nucleotides matching TRBD2. The V gene end was trimmed by 3 bases and the J gene end by 2 bases; junction bases not matched to a gene: 8. CDR1 and CDR2 (germline): MGHRA, YSYEKL. This CDR3 has 19 residues. This CDR3 is CASSQQASGGATGANVLTF. Here the CDR3 DNA reads TGCGCCAGCAGCCAGCAGGCTAGCGGGGGGGCCACTGGGGCCAACGTCCTGACTTTC.

This chain uses TRBV29-1 with TRBJ1-3, with unresolved D. V lost 0 bases and J lost 6, with 9 bases in between. This CDR3 has 13 residues. Germline V CDR1 and CDR2: SQVTM, ANQGSEA. In DNA form, the CDR3 reads TGCAGCGTTGAAGACGAGAGGAAAAACACCATATATTTT. As protein: CSVEDERKNTIYF.

The J gene is TRBJ2-2, the V gene TRBV6-2 or TRBV6-3; 12 bases match TRBD2. Germline assignment: CDR1 MNHEY and CDR2 SVGEGT. With 2 bases clipped from V and 7 bases from J, the junction kept 2 bases outside the gene matches. There are 15 residues in the CDR3. CDR3 coding DNA: TGTGCCAGCAGTTACACACTAGCGGGGGGCGGGGAGCTGTTTTTT. Translating it yields CASSYTLAGGGELFF.

The V and J genes are TRBV6-5 and TRBJ1-2, with unresolved D. The CDR3 loop spans 14 amino acids. Germline CDR1 MNHEY, CDR2 SVGAGI. The germline V and J ends were trimmed by 2 bases and 0 bases, with 7 bases remaining between them. CDR3 in DNA: TGTGCCAGCAGTTACAGAGCTTCTAACTATGGCTACACCTTC. It yields the protein CASSYRASNYGYTF.

This chain connects TRBV19 to TRBJ2-7, with D maybe TRBD2 (6 bases). Germline CDR1 reads LNHDA; CDR2 reads SQIVND (reference sequence). Trimming removed 3 bases from V and 6 bases from J, with 21 bases in between. The length of the CDR3 is 16 residues. The CDR3 region is CASSIRGDQAGLEQYF. In DNA form, the CDR3 reads TGTGCCAGTAGTATCCGCGGGGACCAGGCAGGACTCGAGCAGTACTTC.